This T cell receptor (beta chain) was sequenced during a study of cytomegalovirus exposure and HLA in healthy donors. Regarding the study as a whole: An analysis done earlier found most TCR beta V segments productive about 90% or about 30% of the time. Later on, an analysis tied 15,000 to 20,000 TCR beta sequences to HLA alleles at 0.05 false discovery rate.

The CDR3 runs to 16 residues. V lost 3 bases and J lost 2, with 18 bases in between. CDR1 and CDR2 from the germline V gene are SGDLS and YYNGEE. The PCR ran on 60 Vbeta and 13 Jbeta primers. Data came from immunoSEQ multiplex PCR; TCRdb stores just in-frame clones and leaves some out. Counted here are around 170,000 clones, less than 80% occurring once; the ten biggest clones make up around 1.5%. Participants comprised healthy donors of bone marrow. Points on this clone: What it binds is unknown.

Source material: PBMCs. The rearrangement joins TRBV9 to TRBJ2-7; D is possibly TRBD2 (7 bases). The origin of this receptor is a man aged 18 to 30 in good health and CMV-seronegative. The CDR3 protein is CASSEGGYGHAYEQYF. In nucleotides, the CDR3 is TGTGCCAGCAGCGAGGGGGGGTATGGACACGCCTACGAGCAGTACTTC. The full variable domain, in which reference TRBV9 and TRBJ2-7 provide the parts outside the CDR3, is DSGVTQTPKHLITATGQRVTLRCSPRSGDLSVYWYQQSLDQGLQFLIQYYNGEERAKGNILERFSAQQFPDLHSELNLSSLELGDSALYFCASSEGGYGHAYEQYFGPGTRLTVT.